This T cell receptor beta chain is drawn from a study of blood T cells in healthy people across ages. Combining a sample-barcoded 5' primer with a J-beta primer mix, a second PCR ran for about 7 to 11 cycles. TCRdb analysed the 5' RACE reads with MiXCR anew, one entry per CDR3 protein. The sample lists hundreds of thousands of distinct CDR3 sequences, under 25% occurring once. This clonotype came up a few times. One end of the junction fails to match germline, which may point to a read error. Germline values: CDR1 SGHAT, CDR2 FQNNGV. CDR3 length: 14 residues. The chain uses TRBV11-2 and TRBJ2-5; no clear D gene. The sequenced sample was blood. The sequence came from a man between 70 and 80 years old in good health. The CDR3 sequence: CAGSLGSIQETQYF. CDR3 in DNA: TGTGCCGGCAGCTTAGGATCCATCCAAGAGACCCAGTACTTC.